Below, 28 T cell receptor beta chains from the same sample are listed, as sequenced in a study of T cells expressing NK-cell markers. TCRdb re-called the 5' RACE reads; every CDR3 protein appears as one record, without DNA. This sample contains about 180,000 distinct CDR3 sequences. Material for sequencing was blood T cells: a sorted CD56 or NKG2C T cell subset, CD4+ or CD8+ T cells, or bulk PBMC T cells (not recorded which). These receptor sequences come from a man aged 18-70 years in good health.

The chain employs TRBV5-6 and TRBJ2-6; TCRdb picks TRBD1, but there is no DNA to check that call. Germline loops: CDR1 SGHDT, CDR2 YYEEEE. The CDR3 sequence is 19 residues long. The CDR3 here is CASSLELGTGLSGANVLTF.

V gene TRBV21-1 combines with J gene TRBJ2-3; TCRdb picks TRBD1, but there is no DNA to check that call. TRBV21-1 is noted as a pseudogene. This CDR3 contains 15 residues. The CDR3 sequence is CASSPTGDGTDTQYF.

The V gene is TRBV24-1, the J gene TRBJ2-2; TCRdb picks TRBD1, but there is no DNA to check that call. From germline, CDR1 is KGHDR and CDR2 SFDVKD. The length of the CDR3 is 14 residues. The chain's CDR3 is CADDRGLGTGELFF.

The chain couples TRBV7-9 to TRBJ1-4; the TCRdb call, TRBD1, lacks DNA for checking. Germline lookup yields CDR1 SEHNR and CDR2 FQNEAQ (reference sequence). The CDR3 is made up of 17 amino acids. CDR3 amino acids: CASSPPGVLGSDEKLFF.

The chain joins TRBV30 to TRBJ2-3; as DNA is missing, the TRBD1 call by TCRdb cannot be tested. The CDR3 totals 14 residues. Per the germline V gene, CDR1 is GTSNPN and CDR2 is SVGIG (reference sequence). CDR3 protein: CAWSVGGAADTQYF.

CDR3 sequence reads: CASSIISSNQPQHF. The genes are TRBV19 and TRBJ1-5. The CDR3 loop spans 14 amino acids. Per the germline V gene, CDR1 is LNHDA and CDR2 is SQIVND (reference sequence).

This chain connects TRBV5-4 to TRBJ2-1; no DNA is available, so the TRBD1 call from TCRdb remains unchecked. Germline V gene lookup returns CDR1 SGHNT and CDR2 YYREEE (reference sequence). The CDR3 spans 16 residues. CDR3 sequence: CASSLRGDLSYNEQFF.

The genes are TRBV7-2 and TRBJ2-7; TCRdb proposes TRBD2, but this gene call is untestable without DNA. CDR3 length: 15 amino acids. Per germline, CDR1 SGHTA and CDR2 FQGNSA. CDR3 loop: CASSAKASGAYEQYF.

This sequence joins TRBV7-9 and TRBJ1-3; TCRdb's D call, TRBD1, is unchecked because there is no DNA. The CDR3 is 16 amino acids. Germline-derived CDR1 and CDR2 are SEHNR and FQNEAQ (reference sequence). This CDR3 is CASVLGPPSSGNTIYF.

The chain carries TRBV14 and TRBJ2-7; the TRBD1 assignment by TCRdb is unverifiable without DNA. The germline V gene has CDR1 SGHDN and CDR2 FVKESK. This CDR3 is 15 amino acids long. CDR3: CASSQVDGVSYEQYF. The complete variable domain, with remaining parts taken from reference TRBV14 and TRBJ2-7, reads EAGVTQFPSHSVIEKGQTVTLRCDPISGHDNLYWYRRVMGKEIKFLLHFVKESKQDESGMPNNRFLAERTGGTYSTLKVQPAELEDSGVYFCASSQVDGVSYEQYFGPGTRLTVT.

V and J are TRBV6-1 and TRBJ2-5. The CDR3 extends over 14 amino acids. Per germline, CDR1 MNHNS and CDR2 SASEGT. The CDR3 protein is CASSERPVQETQYF.

This rearrangement joins TRBV10-3 to TRBJ1-2. Germline V CDR1 and CDR2: ENHRY, SYGVKD. The CDR3 length is 13 residues. The CDR3 spells CAISEASLYGYTF.

The V and J genes are TRBV9 and TRBJ2-7; the D gene TCRdb calls, TRBD2, cannot be checked with no DNA. The CDR3 length is 17 residues. Germline CDR1 reads SGDLS; CDR2 reads YYNGEE. The CDR3 sequence is CASSVYPGLAGGDEQYF. The variable domain in full, with the rest retrieved from reference TRBV9 and TRBJ2-7, is DSGVTQTPKHLITATGQRVTLRCSPRSGDLSVYWYQQSLDQGLQFLIQYYNGEERAKGNILERFSAQQFPDLHSELNLSSLELGDSALYFCASSVYPGLAGGDEQYFGPGTRLTVT.

V and J are TRBV19 and TRBJ2-3; without DNA, the TCRdb call of TRBD2 cannot be checked. CDR3 size: 16 residues. Germline CDR1 reads LNHDA; CDR2 reads SQIVND (reference sequence). The CDR3 protein is CASSISGTSSWGTQYF.

The V gene is TRBV7-9, the J gene TRBJ2-1; TCRdb gives TRBD1 as the D gene, but with no DNA this cannot be confirmed. Germline loops: CDR1 SEHNR, CDR2 FQNEAQ (reference sequence). CDR3 length equals 14 residues. CDR3 region: CASSLKTGGGEQFF.

The rearrangement joins TRBV19 to TRBJ1-2. Germline lookup yields CDR1 LNHDA and CDR2 SQIVND (reference sequence). The CDR3 sequence is 11 residues long. CDR3 in amino acids: CASSIGRLETF.

CDR3 residues: CASSLPAGSPTGELFF. J is TRBJ2-2 and V is TRBV7-9; the TCRdb D gene call, TRBD1, has no DNA to confirm it. The CDR3 covers 16 residues. CDR1 is SEHNR, CDR2 FQNEAQ, per germline (reference sequence).

This sequence joins TRBV24-1 and TRBJ2-2; TCRdb returns TRBD1, unconfirmable since there is no DNA. The CDR3 extends over 13 amino acids. From germline, CDR1 is KGHDR and CDR2 SFDVKD. This CDR3 is CATRAGNTGELFF.

The V gene is TRBV7-8, the J gene TRBJ1-2; with no DNA, the TCRdb D assignment of TRBD1 cannot be verified. CDR1 SGHVS and CDR2 FQNEAQ come from the germline V gene. The CDR3 length is 13 residues. CDR3 in amino acids: CASSPDSYGGYTF.

This chain joins TRBV6-2 or TRBV6-3 and TRBJ1-4. The CDR3 extends over 21 amino acids. Germline CDR1 reads MNHEY; CDR2 reads SVGEGT. CDR3 region: CASQLLFGRMVAGPTFEKLFF.

The J gene is TRBJ1-6, the V gene TRBV7-7. Germline CDR1 SSHAT, CDR2 FNYEAQ (reference sequence). The CDR3 loop spans 14 amino acids. CDR3 residues: CASSFGGLGSPLHF.

The chain links TRBV15 to TRBJ2-7; without DNA, the TCRdb call of TRBD1 cannot be checked. There are 14 residues in the CDR3. Germline V gene lookup returns CDR1 LNHNV and CDR2 YYDKDF (reference sequence). The CDR3 region is CATSRDRGNGEQYF.

This chain links TRBV7-6 with TRBJ2-7; TCRdb names TRBD2, which stays unverified in the absence of DNA. CDR3 length: 17 amino acids. The germline V gene encodes CDR1 SGHVS and CDR2 FNYEAQ. CDR3: CASSLGWGTGKYYEQYF.

CDR3 sequence reads: CSVEDPTGAYEQYF. The chain combines TRBV29-1 with TRBJ2-7; as DNA is missing, the TRBD1 call by TCRdb cannot be tested. The CDR3 totals 14 residues. Germline CDR1 SQVTM, CDR2 ANQGSEA.

The gene calls are TRBV6-1 and TRBJ2-1; TCRdb returns TRBD2, unconfirmable since there is no DNA. Germline lookup yields CDR1 MNHNS and CDR2 SASEGT. This CDR3 is built from 17 residues. CDR3 residues: CASSQNAGLAAYNEQFF.

The chain joins TRBV5-1 to TRBJ1-2; no DNA is available, so the TRBD1 call from TCRdb remains unchecked. Germline lookup yields CDR1 SGHRS and CDR2 YFSETQ. This CDR3 spans 15 amino acids. CDR3 amino acids: CASSLAGDRAYGYTF.

This chain links TRBV20-1 with TRBJ1-6; the D call of TRBD1 rests on TCRdb alone, since no DNA is present to check it. Germline V gene sequence: CDR1 DFQATT, CDR2 SNEGSKA (reference sequence). The CDR3 runs to 16 residues. This CDR3 reads CSAADRLLGRNSPLHF.

The chain links TRBV15 to TRBJ1-4; as DNA is missing, the TRBD1 call by TCRdb cannot be tested. The CDR3 contains 14 residues. Germline values: CDR1 LNHNV, CDR2 YYDKDF (reference sequence). The CDR3 protein is CATSRSGTDEKLFF.